Below, 16 T cell receptor beta chains from the same sample are listed, as sequenced in a study of T cells in Graves' hyperthyroidism and ophthalmopathy. RNA transcripts were the template for amplifying TCR beta CDR3 regions. RT-PCR in the first round (using the HTBI primer set) targeted the TCR CDR3. MiXCR, run by TCRdb on the multiplex PCR reads, gives a single entry per CDR3 protein. The data show about half a million distinct CDR3 sequences, about 16% seen once. The source material was blood. These receptors were collected from a woman aged 25 to 39 with Graves' ophthalmopathy.

V gene TRBV5-1 combines with J gene TRBJ2-7, with D possibly being TRBD1 or TRBD2 (5 bases each). Germline V lookup: CDR1 SGHRS, CDR2 YFSETQ. Deletions cut 0 bases from V and 7 bases from J, with 17 bases between. The CDR3 spans 15 residues. The CDR3 DNA reads TGCGCCAGCAGCTTGGCCGGGGCACGGTTTGATGAGCAGTACTTC. It is translated as CASSLAGARFDEQYF. The full variable domain, in which reference TRBV5-1 and TRBJ2-7 provide the parts outside the CDR3, is KAGVTQTPRYLIKTRGQQVTLSCSPISGHRSVSWYQQTPGQGLQFLFEYFSETQRNKGNFPGRFSGRQFSNSRSEMNVSTLELGDSALYLCASSLAGARFDEQYFGPGTRLTVT.

This clonotype was recorded many times. The genes are TRBV18 and TRBJ2-7, with a tentative D call TRBD1 (6 bases). Germline assignment: CDR1 KGHSH and CDR2 LQKENI. This CDR3 contains 14 residues. V lost 3 bases to trimming and J lost 6 bases, with 15 bases between them. CDR3 protein: CASSPMPGQVEQYF. In DNA, the CDR3 is TGTGCCAGCTCACCGATGCCGGGACAAGTCGAGCAGTACTTC.

The chain combines TRBV13 with TRBJ2-1, with 7 nucleotides matching TRBD2. The CDR3 has 16 residues. V was clipped by 0 bases and J by 6 bases; unmatched bases: 8. CDR1 is PRHDT and CDR2 is FYEKMQ in the germline V gene (reference sequence). The CDR3 DNA reads as TGTGCCAGCAGCTTAGGCAGGGAGGGCGTGGTCAATGAGCAGTTCTTC. It translates to CASSLGREGVVNEQFF.

A few counts support this clonotype. The chain joins TRBV4-3 to TRBJ1-1; D gene unclear. The CDR3 loop spans 15 amino acids. The V end lost 1 base, the J end lost 2 bases, and 11 bases lay between the germline ends. Germline loops: CDR1 LGHNA, CDR2 YSLEER. CDR3 residues: CASSQGSVPNTEAFF. CDR3 bases: TGCGCCAGCAGCCAAGGTTCCGTGCCCAACACTGAAGCTTTCTTT.

This clonotype has just a few counts. The chain is built from TRBV19 and TRBJ2-2; no clear D gene. The germline V gene encodes CDR1 LNHDA and CDR2 SQIVND (reference sequence). V lost 4 bases, J lost 7 bases, and 4 bases lay in between. This CDR3 has 11 residues. The CDR3 DNA reads as TGTGCCAGTAGTAGGAACGGGGAGCTGTTTTTT. This translates into CASSRNGELFF.

This clonotype has more than one count but fewer than ten. This sequence joins TRBV7-2 and TRBJ1-4; D remains ambiguous. The V gene lost 5 bases and the J gene lost 0 bases, with 10 bases spanning the gap. Germline CDR1 SGHTA, CDR2 FQGNSA. CDR3 length: 15 residues. The CDR3, as DNA: TGTGCCAGCAGCCCCCGTCGTGCAACTAATGAAAAACTGTTTTTT. As protein: CASSPRRATNEKLFF.

This clonotype was recorded many times. The chain combines TRBV18 with TRBJ2-5; TRBD1 aligns across 8 bases. CDR3 length: 13 amino acids. J lost 4 bases, V lost 9 bases, and 7 bases had no gene match. The V gene's germline CDR1 is KGHSH and CDR2 LQKENI. The CDR3 is CASRTGKGETQYF. In nucleotides, the CDR3 is TGTGCCAGTAGGACAGGGAAAGGAGAGACCCAGTACTTC.

In its sample, this clonotype was seen many times. This chain joins TRBV7-9 and TRBJ2-1; D could derive from TRBD1 or TRBD2 (6 bases each). The CDR3 spans 16 residues. CDR1 is SEHNR and CDR2 is FQNEAQ in the germline V gene (reference sequence). The ends were cut back, 1 base at V and 0 bases at J, with 10 bases in the middle. In nucleotides, the CDR3 is TGTGCCAGCAGCTTAGTGGGGGGCGCCTCCTACAATGAGCAGTTCTTC. Amino acid sequence: CASSLVGGASYNEQFF. The variable domain in full, with the rest retrieved from reference TRBV7-9 and TRBJ2-1, is DTGVSQNPRHKITKRGQNVTFRCDPISEHNRLYWYRQTLGQGPEFLTYFQNEAQLEKSRLLSDRFSAERPKGSFSTLEIQRTEQGDSAMYLCASSLVGGASYNEQFFGPGTRLTVL.

In this sample, this clonotype turned up many times. The CDR3 coding sequence is TGTGCCAGCACCGTGTGGGGGCCGAGCTCCTACGAGCAGTACTTC. Its protein is CASTVWGPSSYEQYF. The chain is built from TRBV7-2 and TRBJ2-7; perhaps TRBD1 as D (6 bases). Trimming took 7 bases from V and 0 from J, leaving 16 bases between them. The CDR3 has 15 amino acids. Per germline, CDR1 SGHTA and CDR2 FQGNSA.

About this clonotype: A clone one base away is much larger, so this may be a read error. This chain connects TRBV7-2 to TRBJ1-5, with unresolved D. CDR1 is SGHTA, CDR2 FQGNSA, per germline. This CDR3 has 15 residues. CDR3 in DNA: TGTGCCAGCAGCTTAGCCGGTTCCGGGAATCGGCCCCAGCATTTT. It specifies CASSLAGSGNRPQHF.

Many counts were recorded for this clonotype. The rearrangement uses TRBV2 and TRBJ2-4; the D gene is possibly TRBD2 (7 bases). V dropped 5 bases and J dropped 2 bases, with 16 bases sitting between them. Germline assignment: CDR1 SNHLY and CDR2 FYNNEI. This CDR3 is 16 amino acids long. CDR3 sequence (DNA): TGTGCCAGCAGTAAACAGGGAGCGGGGACCAAAAACATTCAGTACTTC. Amino acids: CASSKQGAGTKNIQYF.

This sequence joins TRBV12-3 or TRBV12-4 and TRBJ1-3; TRBD1 might be the D (5 bases). This CDR3 has 15 amino acids. Trimming removed 7 bases at V and 4 bases at J, with 17 bases between. The CDR3 protein is CASTSRTGPGNTIYF. CDR3 in DNA: TGTGCCAGCACCTCCCGTACGGGGCCCGGAAACACCATATATTTT.

The chain recombines TRBV27 with TRBJ1-6; D call uncertain. The CDR3 spans 12 residues. V was shortened by 5 bases and J by 13 bases, with 12 bases between the two germline ends. Per the germline V gene, CDR1 is MNHEY and CDR2 is SMNVEV (reference sequence). The CDR3 loop is CASSVLGGPLHF. DNA of the CDR3: TGTGCCAGCAGTGTTCTAGGTGGGCCCCTCCACTTT.

This clonotype showed up just a few times. The rearrangement links TRBV3-2 to TRBJ2-7; no check of the table's D call, TRBD2, against the DNA was made. TRBV3-2 is described as a pseudogene. The CDR3 is 16 residues long. In DNA, the CDR3 is TGTGCCAGCAGCCAAGATCAAAGAGGGTTGAAGTACGAGCAGTACTTC. This gives the protein CASSQDQRGLKYEQYF.

Ten or more counts support this clonotype. CDR3 sequence reads: CASSLGRRVPGYEQYF. Here the CDR3 DNA reads TGTGCCAGCAGCTTAGGGCGGCGTGTCCCTGGCTACGAGCAGTACTTC. The rearrangement uses TRBV11-2 and TRBJ2-7; D call uncertain. Trimming removed 1 base at V and 3 bases at J, with 16 bases between. This CDR3 spans 16 amino acids. Germline lookup yields CDR1 SGHAT and CDR2 FQNNGV. Variable domain in full (rest from reference TRBV11-2 and TRBJ2-7): EAGVAQSPRYKIIEKRQSVAFWCNPISGHATLYWYQQILGQGPKLLIQFQNNGVVDDSQLPKDRFSAERLKGVDSTLKIQPAKLEDSAVYLCASSLGRRVPGYEQYFGPGTRLTVT.

This clonotype was seen ten or more times. V and J are TRBV5-1 and TRBJ2-4; no definite D call. Germline CDR1 and CDR2: SGHRS and YFSETQ. The CDR3 runs to 17 residues. V lost 0 bases, J lost 0 bases, and 13 bases lay in between. CDR3 sequence: CASSLAQGVVAKNIQYF. DNA of the CDR3: TGCGCCAGCAGCTTGGCCCAAGGAGTGGTAGCCAAAAACATTCAGTACTTC.